What follows are 22 T cell receptor beta chains derived from one specimen sequenced in a study of cytomegalovirus exposure and HLA in healthy donors. A multiplex PCR was run with 60 Vbeta primers and 13 Jbeta primers. Sequencing used immunoSEQ multiplex PCR; TCRdb keeps in-frame clones, though not all of them. This table has more than 150,000 clones, roughly four fifths appearing once. Sequencing was done on a sample of PBMCs. Receptors were obtained from a young woman in good health and CMV-seronegative.

This chain connects TRBV7-2 to TRBJ2-3; 10 positions match TRBD2. CDR1 is SGHTA, CDR2 FQGNSA, per germline. V shed 4 bases and J 1 base; nucleotides not matched to a gene: 5. This CDR3 comprises 16 residues. CDR3 nucleotide sequence: TGTGCCAGCAGCTCAGCCGGGACTAGCGGCACAGATACGCAGTATTTT. Protein: CASSSAGTSGTDTQYF.

The chain recombines TRBV6-1 with TRBJ2-7; 13 nucleotides align to TRBD2. The V gene's germline CDR1 is MNHNS and CDR2 SASEGT. This CDR3 is built from 15 residues. With 6 bases clipped from V and 7 bases from J, the junction kept 9 bases outside the gene matches. The CDR3 spells CASRTGLAGVGEQYF. In nucleotides, the CDR3 is TGTGCCAGCAGGACTGGACTAGCGGGAGTTGGGGAGCAGTACTTC.

The gene calls are TRBV29-1 and TRBJ2-7; 9 nucleotides align to TRBD1. Germline V gene lookup returns CDR1 SQVTM and CDR2 ANQGSEA. The CDR3 is 12 amino acids. Trimming cost V 6 bases and J 3 bases; bases outside gene matches: 3. CDR3 sequence: CSVGTGSYEQYF. The CDR3 DNA sequence: TGCAGCGTAGGGACAGGGAGCTACGAGCAGTACTTC.

CDR3 in amino acids: CASSLRGQGQPQHF. The CDR3 DNA sequence: TGTGCCAGCAGTCTCAGGGGGCAGGGTCAGCCCCAGCATTTT. The genes are TRBV27 and TRBJ1-5; TRBD1 matches 8 bases. The length of the CDR3 is 14 residues. The junction had 6 bases not matched to a gene; V was cut back by 5 bases and J by 6 bases. CDR1 and CDR2 (germline): MNHEY, SMNVEV (reference sequence).

The chain links TRBV9 to TRBJ2-5, with D possibly being TRBD2 (5 bases). Germline loops: CDR1 SGDLS, CDR2 YYNGEE. Trimming shortened V by 0 bases and J by 11 bases, and 20 bases separated the two germline ends. The CDR3 extends over 15 amino acids. The CDR3 sequence: CASSVGDGPWWEQYF. The CDR3 coding sequence is TGTGCCAGCAGCGTAGGGGATGGTCCGTGGTGGGAGCAGTACTTC.

A remark on this clone: The junction departs from germline at one end; a sequencing error may be responsible. The J gene is TRBJ2-7, the V gene TRBV18; 7 positions match TRBD1. Germline CDR1 reads KGHSH; CDR2 reads LQKENI. This CDR3 has 12 amino acids. CDR3: CASSPNAGTVAF. Here the CDR3 DNA reads TGTGCCAGCTCACCAAACGCCGGGACAGTAGCCTTC.

This clone came up a few times. One end of the junction does not line up with germline, which may come from a read error. Additional DNA sequences in this sample encode the identical CDR3. V and J are TRBV7-9 and TRBJ1-1; D perhaps matches TRBD1 (5 bases). Looked up from germline, CDR1 is SEHNR and CDR2 is FQNEAQ (reference sequence). CDR3 size: 12 residues. The CDR3 nucleotides read TGTTCCAGCAGCTTGGGGGGGACTGAAGCTTTCTTT. It translates to CSSSLGGTEAFF.

The chain uses TRBV6-9 and TRBJ2-7; 9 bases map to TRBD1. V gave up 2 bases and J gave up 0 bases; unmatched junction bases: 20. Germline lookup yields CDR1 MNHGY and CDR2 SVAAGI. The CDR3 contains 21 residues. This chain's CDR3 is CASSYPPPGTGSAKSSYEQYF. Here the CDR3 DNA reads TGTGCCAGCAGTTATCCACCTCCCGGGACAGGGTCAGCAAAGAGCTCCTACGAGCAGTACTTC.

The chain employs TRBV19 and TRBJ1-3; D not certain. V lost 6 bases and J 0 bases, leaving 6 bases between the germline ends. This CDR3 is 13 amino acids long. The germline V gene has CDR1 LNHDA and CDR2 SQIVND (reference sequence). The CDR3 region has the DNA TGTGCCAGTAGCGGAGCCTCTGGAAACACCATATATTTT. Protein product: CASSGASGNTIYF.

This chain links TRBV5-4 with TRBJ2-5, with a weak D call TRBD2 (6 bases). The CDR3 totals 14 residues. V was shortened by 2 bases and J by 2 bases, with 10 bases between the two germline ends. CDR1 and CDR2 from the germline V gene are SGHNT and YYREEE (reference sequence). CDR3 region: CASSFWAGQETQYF. As DNA, the CDR3 is TGTGCCAGCAGCTTTTGGGCGGGACAAGAGACCCAGTACTTC. Full variable domain (missing parts from reference TRBV5-4 and TRBJ2-5): ETGVTQSPTHLIKTRGQQVTLRCSSQSGHNTVSWYQQALGQGPQFIFQYYREEENGRGNFPPRFSGLQFPNYSSELNVNALELDDSALYLCASSFWAGQETQYFGPGTRLLVL.

V gene TRBV27 combines with J gene TRBJ2-2; D might be TRBD2 (6 bases). Germline V gene data show CDR1 as MNHEY and CDR2 as SMNVEV (reference sequence). Trimming cost V 6 bases and J 6 bases, with 14 bases left between them. There are 14 residues in the CDR3. The CDR3 here is CASSKHGTPGELFF. For the CDR3, the DNA is TGTGCCAGCAGCAAACACGGGACTCCCGGGGAGCTGTTTTTT.

In regard to this clone: At one end the junction does not follow the germline gene, possibly because of a read error. V is TRBV2 and J is TRBJ2-7, with D possibly matching TRBD2 (6 bases). Germline values: CDR1 SNHLY, CDR2 FYNNEI. The CDR3 covers 15 residues. The CDR3 loop reads CASSATEGRFYKQYF. The CDR3 DNA follows: TGTGCCAGCAGTGCCACGGAGGGGAGATTCTACAAGCAGTACTTC. The full variable domain, its missing parts supplied by reference TRBV2 and TRBJ2-7, is EPEVTQTPSHQVTQMGQEVILRCVPISNHLYFYWYRQILGQKVEFLVSFYNNEISEKSEIFDDQFSVERPDGSNFTLKIRSTKLEDSAMYFCASSATEGRFYKQYFGPGTRLTVT.

This rearrangement joins TRBV18 to TRBJ2-7; D might be TRBD1 (5 bases). The germline V and J ends were trimmed by 2 bases and 4 bases, with 18 bases remaining between them. The CDR3 spans 16 residues. Germline V CDR1 and CDR2: KGHSH, LQKENI. CDR3 in DNA: TGTGCCAGCTCACCAGAATACGACAGATCCATTTACGAGCAGTACTTC. Translated: CASSPEYDRSIYEQYF. Using reference TRBV18 and TRBJ2-7 for the parts outside the CDR3, the full variable domain is NAGVMQNPRHLVRRRGQEARLRCSPMKGHSHVYWYRQLPEEGLKFMVYLQKENIIDESGMPKERFSAEFPKEGPSILRIQQVVRGDSAAYFCASSPEYDRSIYEQYFGPGTRLTVT.

J is TRBJ2-7 and V is TRBV7-2; D is unclear. Germline CDR1 reads SGHTA; CDR2 reads FQGNSA. The CDR3 runs 14 residues. V was trimmed by 5 bases and J by 2 bases, leaving 13 bases between them. The DNA of the CDR3 is TGTGCCAGCAGCCAAGACGGAACAGCCTACGAGCAGTACTTC. Its protein product is CASSQDGTAYEQYF.

The CDR3 reads CASSPGKPTGFKGQYF. The CDR3 DNA reads as TGTGCCAGCTCACCTGGGAAGCCAACAGGGTTCAAGGGGCAGTACTTC. This rearrangement joins TRBV18 to TRBJ2-7; TRBD1 is a possible D gene (6 bases). The CDR3 runs to 16 residues. V was shortened by 3 bases and J by 9 bases, with 24 bases between the two germline ends. Germline lookup yields CDR1 KGHSH and CDR2 LQKENI.

V gene TRBV6-5 combines with J gene TRBJ1-6; D is perhaps TRBD1 (6 bases). With 6 bases removed from V and 9 bases from J, the gap between germline ends came to 18 bases. The CDR3 totals 15 residues. Germline CDR1 is MNHEY and CDR2 is SVGAGI. CDR3 sequence (DNA): TGTGCCAGCAGACCCCCCGGGACATTTACTTCACCCCTCCACTTT. This gives the protein CASRPPGTFTSPLHF.

V is TRBV29-1 and J is TRBJ2-7; tentative D call: TRBD1 (5 bases). Trimming pared 0 bases from V and 7 bases from J, leaving 19 bases between. This CDR3 is built from 15 residues. CDR1 and CDR2 from the germline V gene are SQVTM and ANQGSEA. The CDR3 sequence: CSVEEQQAAVSEQYF. As DNA, the CDR3 is TGCAGCGTTGAAGAGCAACAGGCCGCCGTAAGTGAGCAGTACTTC.

The rearrangement uses TRBV5-6 and TRBJ2-7; 11 bases map to TRBD1. The germline CDR1 and CDR2 sequences are SGHDT and YYEEEE. Unmatched junction bases numbered 3, after V lost 0 bases and J lost 4 bases. This CDR3 comprises 15 residues. The CDR3: CASSLGGTGGYEQYF. The CDR3 DNA follows: TGTGCCAGCAGCTTGGGAGGGACAGGGGGGTACGAGCAGTACTTC. Combining the CDR3 with reference TRBV5-6 and TRBJ2-7 gives the whole variable domain DAGVTQSPTHLIKTRGQQVTLRCSPKSGHDTVSWYQQALGQGPQFIFQYYEEEERQRGNFPDRFSGHQFPNYSSELNVNALLLGDSALYLCASSLGGTGGYEQYFGPGTRLTVT.

CDR3 in DNA: TGTGCCAGCCCTACGGGTAGGGGGCGAGGAAACACCATATATTTT. It specifies CASPTGRGRGNTIYF. The genes are TRBV21-1 and TRBJ1-3; the DNA was not used to check the table's D call, TRBD1. TRBV21-1 is tagged as a pseudogene. The CDR3 has 15 residues.

The chain employs TRBV5-1 and TRBJ2-1; 12 bases are shared with TRBD2. This CDR3 is 17 amino acids long. Losses at the gene ends were 3 bases for V and 4 bases for J; bases not matched to a gene: 8. Germline CDR1 is SGHRS and CDR2 is YFSETQ. CDR3: CASSYLPTSGGYNEQFF. In nucleotides, the CDR3 is TGCGCCAGCAGCTATCTGCCGACTAGCGGGGGATACAATGAGCAGTTCTTC.

CDR3 loop: CAWSLTFGGQGGKEKLFF. The CDR3 nucleotides read TGTGCCTGGAGCCTTACTTTCGGCGGACAGGGGGGAAAAGAAAAACTGTTTTTT. This chain connects TRBV30 to TRBJ1-4; TRBD1 matches 10 bases. V dropped 3 bases and J dropped 8; count of bases not matched to a gene: 18. The CDR3 loop spans 18 amino acids. From germline, CDR1 is GTSNPN and CDR2 SVGIG (reference sequence).

This clone was observed a few times. This rearrangement joins TRBV4-2 to TRBJ2-5; tentative D call: TRBD2 (5 bases). V gave up 0 bases and J gave up 2 bases, with 19 bases separating them. This CDR3 has 18 amino acids. Germline loops: CDR1 LGHNA, CDR2 YNFKEQ. CDR3 sequence (DNA): TGTGCCAGCAGCCAAGACTGGGCCCCGGGGAGAGGGCAAGAGACCCAGTACTTC. This sequence encodes CASSQDWAPGRGQETQYF.